The 13 T cell receptor beta chains in this list originate from one sample, sequenced in a study of T cell clonotyping in hematopoietic cell transplantation. The table came from immunoSEQ multiplex PCR; TCRdb's copy has only in-frame clones and leaves some out. This table has some 14,000 clones, roughly 64% appearing once. What was sequenced was PBMCs. Receptors were obtained from a human donor who either received an allogeneic hematopoietic cell transplant for a myeloid malignancy or was a related donor (not recorded which). Some clones in this sample may be carry-over from other donors' samples.

The rearrangement links TRBV7-3 to TRBJ2-1, with 9 positions matching TRBD2. This CDR3 contains 16 residues. CDR1 and CDR2 from the germline V gene are SGHTA and FQGTGA. V gave up 1 base and J gave up 5 bases; unmatched junction bases: 6. Here the CDR3 reads CASSLIAGGINNEQFF. CDR3 nucleotides: TGTGCCAGCAGCTTAATTGCGGGAGGGATAAACAATGAGCAGTTCTTC.

Only a few counts were recorded for this clone. This chain connects TRBV28 to TRBJ2-5; 8 bases are a match to TRBD2. Germline V gene data show CDR1 as MDHEN and CDR2 as SYDVKM. The CDR3 totals 16 residues. V shed 6 bases and J 4 bases; nucleotides not matched to a gene: 13. The CDR3, as DNA: TGTGCCAGCAGCAATGCGGGGGGAGGGTCGGGAGAGACCCAGTACTTC. Protein: CASSNAGGGSGETQYF.

The gene calls are TRBV30 and TRBJ2-4; a possible D gene is TRBD1 (5 bases). The germline V gene encodes CDR1 GTSNPN and CDR2 SVGIG (reference sequence). The V end lost 0 bases, the J end lost 0 bases, and 15 bases lay between the germline ends. The length of the CDR3 is 17 residues. As DNA, the CDR3 is TGTGCCTGGAGTGTCTGGTCCGACAGACTAGCCAAAAACATTCAGTACTTC. It specifies CAWSVWSDRLAKNIQYF. The entire variable domain, with the rest obtained from reference TRBV30 and TRBJ2-4, is as follows: SQTIHQWPATLVQPVGSPLSLECTVEGTSNPNLYWYRQAAGRGLQLLFYSVGIGQISSEVPQNLSASRPQDRQFILSSKKLLLSDSGFYLCAWSVWSDRLAKNIQYFGAGTRLSVL.

This clone came up a few times. The CDR3 DNA reads as TGCAGCGCCTCGGGACAGGGCGCCTATGGCTACACCTTC. The encoded protein is CSASGQGAYGYTF. V and J are TRBV29-1 and TRBJ1-2; 9 nucleotides match TRBD1. CDR1 and CDR2 from the germline V gene are SQVTM and ANQGSEA. This CDR3 comprises 13 residues. V shed 7 bases and J 4 bases; nucleotides not matched to a gene: 7. Filled out from reference TRBV29-1 and TRBJ1-2, the complete variable domain reads SAVISQKPSRDICQRGTSLTIQCQVDSQVTMMFWYRQQPGQSLTLIATANQGSEATYESGFVIDKFPISRPNLTFSTLTVSNMSPEDSSIYLCSASGQGAYGYTFGSGTRLTVV.

This sequence joins TRBV29-1 and TRBJ1-2, with 8 bases identical to TRBD1. The CDR3 is 13 residues long. The V segment lost 7 bases and the J segment 3 bases; nucleotides outside the gene matches: 7. Germline lookup yields CDR1 SQVTM and CDR2 ANQGSEA. CDR3 sequence: CSALPGGHYGYTF. The CDR3 nucleotides are TGCAGCGCCTTACCAGGGGGCCACTATGGCTACACCTTC.

The V and J genes are TRBV6-5 and TRBJ1-2; perhaps TRBD1 as D (6 bases). This CDR3 is built from 14 residues. V shed 7 bases and J shed 4 bases, with 16 bases lying between them. The germline gives CDR1 MNHEY, CDR2 SVGAGI. Here the CDR3 reads CASNKQGGGYGYTF. DNA of the CDR3: TGTGCCAGCAACAAACAGGGCGGCGGCTATGGCTACACCTTC.

The chain carries TRBV6-1 and TRBJ1-5; D is perhaps TRBD1 (5 bases). From germline, CDR1 is MNHNS and CDR2 SASEGT. This CDR3 comprises 14 residues. Between the trimmed V and J ends, which lost 5 bases and 8 bases, there was a span of 16 bases. The CDR3 DNA reads TGTGCCAGCAGTCGTCGACAGCCGATTAAGCCCCAGCATTTT. Translation gives CASSRRQPIKPQHF.

The chain has TRBV2 and TRBJ1-2; D unclear. With 7 bases removed from V and 7 bases from J, the gap between germline ends came to 10 bases. This CDR3 has 11 amino acids. CDR1 SNHLY and CDR2 FYNNEI come from the germline V gene. The CDR3 here is CASTYFSGYTF. In nucleotides, the CDR3 is TGTGCCAGCACTTATTTCTCTGGCTACACCTTC. Full variable domain (rest looked up from reference TRBV2 and TRBJ1-2): EPEVTQTPSHQVTQMGQEVILRCVPISNHLYFYWYRQILGQKVEFLVSFYNNEISEKSEIFDDQFSVERPDGSNFTLKIRSTKLEDSAMYFCASTYFSGYTFGSGTRLTVV.

V and J are TRBV30 and TRBJ2-7; 9 bases match TRBD1. V was pared by 0 bases and J by 5 bases, with 8 bases of the junction left unmatched. Germline loops: CDR1 GTSNPN, CDR2 SVGIG (reference sequence). The CDR3 sequence is 15 residues long. The CDR3, as DNA: TGTGCCTGGAGTGTAGGGGGGACAGGGTCAAACGAGCAGTACTTC. It encodes CAWSVGGTGSNEQYF.

The rearrangement joins TRBV30 to TRBJ1-2; 9 bases map to TRBD1. Germline V gene data show CDR1 as GTSNPN and CDR2 as SVGIG (reference sequence). The CDR3 loop spans 14 amino acids. The V and J ends lost 3 bases and 6 bases, in that order; junction bases with no gene match: 8. CDR3 DNA sequence: TGTGCCTGGAGCCTTGGGACAGGGAGGAATGGCTACACCTTC. Amino acids: CAWSLGTGRNGYTF.

The chain carries TRBV7-2 and TRBJ1-5; D ambiguous. This CDR3 comprises 14 residues. The ends were cut back, 5 bases at V and 5 bases at J, with 13 bases in the middle. CDR1 is SGHTA and CDR2 is FQGNSA in the germline V gene. The CDR3 is CASSPSRFDQPQHF. The CDR3, as DNA: TGTGCCAGCAGCCCGTCAAGGTTTGATCAGCCCCAGCATTTT.

A few counts support this clone. V and J are TRBV13 and TRBJ1-1; the D gene is possibly TRBD1 (6 bases). V dropped 4 bases and J dropped 1 base, with 10 bases sitting between them. The germline V gene encodes CDR1 PRHDT and CDR2 FYEKMQ (reference sequence). This CDR3 comprises 14 residues. DNA for the CDR3: TGTGCCAGCAGCTACAGGGACCGGAACACTGAAGCTTTCTTT. Amino acids: CASSYRDRNTEAFF.

The chain links TRBV30 to TRBJ1-2, with D tentatively TRBD1 (5 bases). This CDR3 has 14 residues. The V and J ends lost 1 base and 5 bases respectively, with 14 bases between them. Per germline, CDR1 GTSNPN and CDR2 SVGIG (reference sequence). The CDR3 DNA is TGTGCCTGGAGTGGAGAGGGGCGGAGGTATGGCTACACCTTC. Amino acid sequence: CAWSGEGRRYGYTF.